Shown below are 14 T cell receptor beta chains from a single sample sequenced in a study of cytomegalovirus exposure and HLA in healthy donors. Primers for the PCR totalled 60 Vbeta and 13 Jbeta. Method: immunoSEQ multiplex PCR; TCRdb's copy keeps in-frame clones and lacks some. The sample carries around 230,000 clones, 75% to 80% recorded once. Sequencing was performed on PBMCs. The receptors shown here come from a male donor in good health and CMV-seronegative.

The chain has TRBV9 and TRBJ1-1; D perhaps matches TRBD1 (6 bases). The ends were cut back, 1 base at V and 9 bases at J, with 16 bases in the middle. This CDR3 comprises 14 residues. The V gene's germline CDR1 is SGDLS and CDR2 YYNGEE. CDR3 sequence reads: CASSVSETGPKAFF. CDR3 DNA: TGTGCCAGCAGCGTATCGGAAACAGGGCCGAAAGCTTTCTTT.

The table lists this clone with a few counts. V usage is TRBV27 and J usage is TRBJ2-7, with 7 bases matching TRBD2. Trimming took 5 bases from V and 7 from J; bases not matched to a gene: 14. Germline V gives CDR1 MNHEY, CDR2 SMNVEV (reference sequence). The CDR3 length is 15 residues. CDR3 sequence: CASSLRGSNTREQYF. CDR3 nucleotides: TGTGCCAGCAGTCTGCGGGGGTCCAATACTCGGGAGCAGTACTTC.

The chain employs TRBV27 and TRBJ2-3; a weak D match, TRBD1 (6 bases). V was shortened by 7 bases and J by 5 bases, with 22 bases between the two germline ends. Germline CDR1 is MNHEY and CDR2 is SMNVEV (reference sequence). This CDR3 spans 16 amino acids. The CDR3 protein is CASTSGSDSYKDTQYF. CDR3 DNA: TGTGCCAGCACCTCCGGGTCGGACAGCTACAAAGATACGCAGTATTTT.

The chain carries TRBV11-3 and TRBJ2-1; TRBD2 matches 16 bases. The CDR3 runs 17 residues. Germline V gene sequence: CDR1 SGHNT, CDR2 YENEEA. The V and J ends lost 4 bases and 10 bases, in that order; junction bases with no gene match: 10. The CDR3 DNA follows: TGTGCCAGCAGCTCGGGACTAGCGGGGGGGCTCAGTGGGGAGCAGTTCTTC. Encoded protein: CASSSGLAGGLSGEQFF. Full variable domain (remainder filled in from reference TRBV11-3 and TRBJ2-1): EAGVVQSPRYKIIEKKQPVAFWCNPISGHNTLYWYLQNLGQGPELLIRYENEEAVDDSQLPKDRFSAERLKGVDSTLKIQPAELGDSAVYLCASSSGLAGGLSGEQFFGPGTRLTVL.

This clone was recorded only once. J is TRBJ1-2 and V is TRBV28; weak D call: TRBD1 (5 bases). CDR1 is MDHEN and CDR2 is SYDVKM in the germline V gene. The V gene lost 6 bases and the J gene lost 5 bases, with 16 bases spanning the gap. The CDR3 runs to 14 residues. CDR3 nucleotides: TGTGCCAGCAGCTCCCAGGATTCAGGGTATGGCTACACCTTC. Protein sequence: CASSSQDSGYGYTF.

The chain is built from TRBV4-2 and TRBJ2-7; a weak D match, TRBD2 (5 bases). V dropped 0 bases and J dropped 0 bases, with 9 bases sitting between them. This CDR3 has 15 residues. Germline V gives CDR1 LGHNA, CDR2 YNFKEQ. The CDR3 loop is CASSQDEGTSYEQYF. DNA for the CDR3: TGTGCCAGCAGCCAAGATGAGGGTACCTCCTACGAGCAGTACTTC.

This clone was recorded only once. V is TRBV2 and J is TRBJ1-1; D is uncertain. Germline V CDR1 and CDR2: SNHLY, FYNNEI. Trimming took 0 bases from V and 6 from J, leaving 17 bases between them. The CDR3 sequence is 16 residues long. The CDR3: CASSEALGSFGPEAFF. CDR3 nucleotides: TGTGCCAGCAGTGAAGCGCTTGGCTCCTTTGGCCCTGAAGCTTTCTTT.

This chain links TRBV7-8 with TRBJ2-1, with TRBD1 matching over 10 bases. The CDR3 consists of 13 residues. The germline CDR1 and CDR2 sequences are SGHVS and FQNEAQ. The junction had 0 bases not matched to a gene; V was cut back by 3 bases and J by 7 bases. CDR3: CASSLGQGNEQFF. The CDR3 nucleotides are TGTGCCAGCAGCTTGGGACAGGGGAATGAGCAGTTCTTC.

CDR3 coding DNA: TGTGCCAGCAGCCGAAGGGAGGAAGCATGGGATTCACCCCTCCACTTT. Its translation is CASSRREEAWDSPLHF. V gene TRBV4-2 combines with J gene TRBJ1-6; D uncertain. The CDR3 sequence is 16 residues long. CDR1 and CDR2 (germline): LGHNA, YNFKEQ. Trimming removed 4 bases at V and 8 bases at J, with 18 bases between.

This chain links TRBV7-2 with TRBJ1-1, with 9 bases fitting TRBD1. This CDR3 is built from 15 residues. The V and J ends lost 3 bases and 4 bases, in that order; junction bases with no gene match: 6. Germline CDR1 and CDR2: SGHTA and FQGNSA. The CDR3 coding sequence is TGTGCCAGCAGCTTGGGTACAGGGGGCCCCACTGAAGCTTTCTTT. The encoded protein is CASSLGTGGPTEAFF.

This clone was counted only a few times. The chain recombines TRBV28 with TRBJ1-5; 9 bases match TRBD1. CDR1 and CDR2 from the germline V gene are MDHEN and SYDVKM. With 3 bases clipped from V and 4 bases from J, the junction kept 7 bases outside the gene matches. The CDR3 sequence is 16 residues long. The CDR3 reads CASSFSPDRGNQPQHF. Here the CDR3 DNA reads TGTGCCAGCAGTTTCTCCCCCGACAGGGGGAATCAGCCCCAGCATTTT.

The V gene is TRBV29-1, the J gene TRBJ1-2, with a possible D match to TRBD1 (6 bases). CDR3 size: 14 residues. Germline V CDR1 and CDR2: SQVTM, ANQGSEA. V was clipped by 4 bases and J by 6 bases, with 18 bases between them. The DNA for the CDR3 is TGCAGCGTTGTAGGGGACAAGCCTGAGGATGGCTACACCTTC. This gives the protein CSVVGDKPEDGYTF.

This chain joins TRBV6-6 and TRBJ2-5; TRBD1 is a possible D gene (5 bases). Trimming left V 2 bases short and J 1 base short, with 8 bases between. Germline V lookup: CDR1 MNHNY, CDR2 SVGAGI (reference sequence). The length of the CDR3 is 14 residues. The CDR3 spells CASSYTGFQETQYF. The CDR3 DNA sequence: TGTGCCAGCAGTTACACAGGCTTCCAAGAGACCCAGTACTTC.

The V call is TRBV30, the J call TRBJ1-1, with 9 bases aligning to TRBD1. Looked up from germline, CDR1 is GTSNPN and CDR2 is SVGIG (reference sequence). Losses at the gene ends were 3 bases for V and 4 bases for J; bases not matched to a gene: 0. The CDR3 totals 12 residues. The CDR3 DNA reads TGTGCCTGGAGGGACAGGGGCACTGAAGCTTTCTTT. Amino acids: CAWRDRGTEAFF.